This T cell receptor (beta chain) is from a study of blood T cell repertoires in COVID-19. The table came from immunoSEQ multiplex PCR; TCRdb's copy has only in-frame clones and leaves some out. The sample contains about 180,000 clones, roughly 81% of which appear only once. Germline loops: CDR1 SGHVS, CDR2 FNYEAQ. The CDR3 is 15 amino acids. J lost 3 bases, V lost 0 bases, and 4 bases had no gene match. Sequenced sample: peripheral blood. The clonotype originates from a woman over 75 with COVID-19, enrolled during active disease. The V and J genes are TRBV7-6 and TRBJ2-7; 8 bases match TRBD2. The CDR3 is CASSLAASGFYEQYF. As DNA, the CDR3 is TGTGCCAGCAGCTTAGCGGCTAGCGGGTTCTACGAGCAGTACTTC.